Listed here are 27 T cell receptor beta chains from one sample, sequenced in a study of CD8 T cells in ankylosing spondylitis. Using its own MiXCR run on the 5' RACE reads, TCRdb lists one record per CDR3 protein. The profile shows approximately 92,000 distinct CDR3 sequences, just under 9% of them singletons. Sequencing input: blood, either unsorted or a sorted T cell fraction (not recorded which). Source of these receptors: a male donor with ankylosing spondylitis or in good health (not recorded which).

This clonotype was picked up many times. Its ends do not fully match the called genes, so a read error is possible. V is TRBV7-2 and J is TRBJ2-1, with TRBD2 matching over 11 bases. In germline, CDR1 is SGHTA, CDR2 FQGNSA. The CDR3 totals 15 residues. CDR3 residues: CASTLAGGVYNEQFF. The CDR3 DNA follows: TGTGCCAGCACCTTAGCGGGGGGGGTTTACAATGAGCAGTTCTTC.

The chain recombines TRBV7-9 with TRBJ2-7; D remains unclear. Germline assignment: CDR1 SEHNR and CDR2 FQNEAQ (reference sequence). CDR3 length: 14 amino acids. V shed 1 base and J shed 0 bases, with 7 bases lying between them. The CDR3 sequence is CASSLDSRSYEQYF. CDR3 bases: TGTGCCAGCAGCTTAGACAGCCGCTCCTACGAGCAGTACTTC.

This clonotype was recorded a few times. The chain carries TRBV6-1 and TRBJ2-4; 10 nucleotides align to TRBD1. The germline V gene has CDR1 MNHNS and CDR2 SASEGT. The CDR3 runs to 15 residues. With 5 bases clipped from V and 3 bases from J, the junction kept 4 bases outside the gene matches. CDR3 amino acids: CASSQDRGGKNIQYF. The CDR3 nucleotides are TGTGCCAGCAGTCAGGACAGGGGGGGCAAAAACATTCAGTACTTC.

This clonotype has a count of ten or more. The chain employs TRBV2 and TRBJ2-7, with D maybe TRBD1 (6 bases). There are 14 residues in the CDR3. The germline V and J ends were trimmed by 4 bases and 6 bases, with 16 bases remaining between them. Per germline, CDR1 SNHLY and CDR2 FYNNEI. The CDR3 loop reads CASSGEQGTTEQYF. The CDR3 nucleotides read TGTGCCAGCAGTGGGGAGCAGGGGACGACCGAGCAGTACTTC.

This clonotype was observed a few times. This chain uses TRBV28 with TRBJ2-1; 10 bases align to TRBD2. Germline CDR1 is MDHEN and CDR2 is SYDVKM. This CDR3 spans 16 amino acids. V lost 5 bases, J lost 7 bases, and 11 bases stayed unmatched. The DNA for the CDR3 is TGTGCCAGCAGTGCCCCGAGCGGGGGGGCTCAGAATGAGCAGTTCTTC. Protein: CASSAPSGGAQNEQFF.

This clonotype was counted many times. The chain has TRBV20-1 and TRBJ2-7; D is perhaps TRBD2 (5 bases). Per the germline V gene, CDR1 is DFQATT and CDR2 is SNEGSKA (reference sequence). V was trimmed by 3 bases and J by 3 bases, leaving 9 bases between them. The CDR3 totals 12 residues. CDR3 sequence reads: CSARETIYEQYF. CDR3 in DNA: TGCAGTGCTAGGGAGACTATCTACGAGCAGTACTTC.

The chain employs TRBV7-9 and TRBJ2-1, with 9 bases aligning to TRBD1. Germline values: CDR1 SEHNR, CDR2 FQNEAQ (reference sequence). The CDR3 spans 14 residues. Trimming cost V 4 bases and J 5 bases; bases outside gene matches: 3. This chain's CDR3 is CASSSRTGDNEQFF. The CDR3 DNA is TGTGCCAGCAGCTCAAGGACAGGGGACAATGAGCAGTTCTTC.

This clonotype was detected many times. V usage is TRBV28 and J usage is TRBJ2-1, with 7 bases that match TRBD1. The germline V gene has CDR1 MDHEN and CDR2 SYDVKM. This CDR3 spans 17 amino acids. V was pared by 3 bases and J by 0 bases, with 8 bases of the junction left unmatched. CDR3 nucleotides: TGTGCCAGCAGTTTCTCCTACAGGGGAGTCTCCTACAATGAGCAGTTCTTC. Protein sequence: CASSFSYRGVSYNEQFF.

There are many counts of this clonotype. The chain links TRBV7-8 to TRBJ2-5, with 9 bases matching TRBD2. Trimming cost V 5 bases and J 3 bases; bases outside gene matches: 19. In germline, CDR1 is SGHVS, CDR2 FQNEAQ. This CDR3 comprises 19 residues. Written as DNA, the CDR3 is TGTGCCAGCAGCCCAGCGCGGGTAGCGGGGGTTCCGTGGGAAGAGACCCAGTACTTC. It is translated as CASSPARVAGVPWEETQYF.

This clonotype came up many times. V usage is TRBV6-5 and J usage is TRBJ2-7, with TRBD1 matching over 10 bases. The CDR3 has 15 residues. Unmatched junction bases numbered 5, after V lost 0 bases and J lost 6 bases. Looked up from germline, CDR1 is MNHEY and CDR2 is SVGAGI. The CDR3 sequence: CASSYSPGTGVEQYF. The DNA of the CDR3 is TGTGCCAGCAGTTACTCCCCCGGGACAGGGGTCGAGCAGTACTTC.

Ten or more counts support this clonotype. Here the CDR3 reads CASSFQANMNTEAFF. CDR3 nucleotide sequence: TGCGCCAGCAGCTTCCAGGCCAACATGAACACTGAAGCTTTCTTT. The chain links TRBV5-1 to TRBJ1-1; D is unresolved. Germline CDR1 and CDR2: SGHRS and YFSETQ. This CDR3 is 15 amino acids long. Trimming left V 2 bases short and J 0 bases short, with 11 bases between.

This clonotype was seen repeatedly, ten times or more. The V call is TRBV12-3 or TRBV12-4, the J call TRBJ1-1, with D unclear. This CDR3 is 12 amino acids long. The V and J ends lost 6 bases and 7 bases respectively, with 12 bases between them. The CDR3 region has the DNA TGTGCCAGCAGCCAACACGACCTTGAAGCTTTCTTT. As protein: CASSQHDLEAFF.

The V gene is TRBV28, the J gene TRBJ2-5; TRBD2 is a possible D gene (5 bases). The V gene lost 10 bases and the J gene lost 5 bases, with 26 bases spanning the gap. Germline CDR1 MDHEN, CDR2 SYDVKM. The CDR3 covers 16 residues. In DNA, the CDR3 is TGTGCCACAAGCCCAGGCGGGCAGACAACGGCGGAGACCCAGTACTTC. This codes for CATSPGGQTTAETQYF.

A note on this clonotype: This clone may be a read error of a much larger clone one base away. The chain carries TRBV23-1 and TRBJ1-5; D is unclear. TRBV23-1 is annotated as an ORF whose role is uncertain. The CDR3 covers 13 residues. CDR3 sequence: CVSIQIPDYPQHF. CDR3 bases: TGCGTCAGCATACAGATCCCGGATTATCCCCAGCATTTT.

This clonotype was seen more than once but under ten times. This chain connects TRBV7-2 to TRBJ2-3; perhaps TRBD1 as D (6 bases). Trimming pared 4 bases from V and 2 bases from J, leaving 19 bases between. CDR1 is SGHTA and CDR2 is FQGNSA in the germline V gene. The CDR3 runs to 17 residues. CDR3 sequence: CASSYTPGSGDTDTQYF. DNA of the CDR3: TGTGCCAGCAGCTACACTCCAGGGTCAGGGGACACAGATACGCAGTATTTT.

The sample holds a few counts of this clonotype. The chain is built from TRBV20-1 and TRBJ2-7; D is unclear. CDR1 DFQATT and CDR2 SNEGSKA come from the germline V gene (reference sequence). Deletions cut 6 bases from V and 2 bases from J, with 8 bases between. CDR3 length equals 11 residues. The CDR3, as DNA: TGCAGTGCAATGGGAACCTACGAGCAGTACTTC. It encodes CSAMGTYEQYF.

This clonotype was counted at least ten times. The CDR3 DNA is TGCAGTGCTAAGCAGGAGCGGACTCAGCCCCAGCATTTT. Encoded protein: CSAKQERTQPQHF. The chain joins TRBV20-1 to TRBJ1-5, with D unclear. V dropped 4 bases and J dropped 6 bases, with 13 bases sitting between them. Germline CDR1 and CDR2: DFQATT and SNEGSKA (reference sequence). This CDR3 region has 13 residues.

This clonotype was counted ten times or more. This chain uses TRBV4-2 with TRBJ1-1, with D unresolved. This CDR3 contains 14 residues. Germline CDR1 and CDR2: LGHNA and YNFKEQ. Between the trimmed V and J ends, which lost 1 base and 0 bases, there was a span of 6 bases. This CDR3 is CASSQGTLNTEAFF. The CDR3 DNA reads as TGTGCCAGCAGCCAAGGTACGCTGAACACTGAAGCTTTCTTT.

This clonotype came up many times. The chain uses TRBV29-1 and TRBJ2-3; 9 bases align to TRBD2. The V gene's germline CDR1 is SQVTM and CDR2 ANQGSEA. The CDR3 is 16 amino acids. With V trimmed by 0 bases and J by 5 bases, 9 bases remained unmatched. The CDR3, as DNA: TGCAGCGTTGAAGATCGCGGCGGGGGGGCCTTAGATACGCAGTATTTT. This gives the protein CSVEDRGGGALDTQYF.

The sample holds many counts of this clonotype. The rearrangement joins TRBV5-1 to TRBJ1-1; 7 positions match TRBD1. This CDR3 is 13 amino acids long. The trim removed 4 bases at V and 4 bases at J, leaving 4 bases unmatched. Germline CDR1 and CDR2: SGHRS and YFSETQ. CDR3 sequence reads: CASSRQGGTEAFF. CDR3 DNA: TGCGCCAGCAGCAGACAGGGTGGCACTGAAGCTTTCTTT. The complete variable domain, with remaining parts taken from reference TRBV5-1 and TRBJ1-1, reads KAGVTQTPRYLIKTRGQQVTLSCSPISGHRSVSWYQQTPGQGLQFLFEYFSETQRNKGNFPGRFSGRQFSNSRSEMNVSTLELGDSALYLCASSRQGGTEAFFGQGTRLTVV.

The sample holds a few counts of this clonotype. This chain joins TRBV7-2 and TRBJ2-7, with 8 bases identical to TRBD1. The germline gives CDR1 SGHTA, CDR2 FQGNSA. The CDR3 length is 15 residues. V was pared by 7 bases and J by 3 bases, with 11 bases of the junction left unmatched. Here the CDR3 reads CASITMAGGLYEQYF. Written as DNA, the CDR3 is TGTGCCAGCATCACAATGGCAGGGGGCCTCTACGAGCAGTACTTC.

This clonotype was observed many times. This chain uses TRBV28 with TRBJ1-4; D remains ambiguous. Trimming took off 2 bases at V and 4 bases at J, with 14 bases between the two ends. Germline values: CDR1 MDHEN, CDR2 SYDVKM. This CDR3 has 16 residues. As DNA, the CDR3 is TGTGCCAGCAGTTTAGCCTCCTGGGCGGTTAATGAAAAACTGTTTTTT. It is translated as CASSLASWAVNEKLFF. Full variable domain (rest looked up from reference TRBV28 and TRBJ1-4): DVKVTQSSRYLVKRTGEKVFLECVQDMDHENMFWYRQDPGLGLRLIYFSYDVKMKEKGDIPEGYSVSREKKERFSLILESASTNQTSMYLCASSLASWAVNEKLFFGSGTQLSVL.

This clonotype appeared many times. The CDR3 DNA reads as TGTGCCAGCAGCTACACAACAGATACGCAGTATTTT. This translates into CASSYTTDTQYF. This chain uses TRBV11-2 with TRBJ2-3, with D unclear. The CDR3 has 12 residues. V gave up 4 bases and J gave up 3 bases, with 5 bases separating them. CDR1 is SGHAT, CDR2 FQNNGV, per germline.

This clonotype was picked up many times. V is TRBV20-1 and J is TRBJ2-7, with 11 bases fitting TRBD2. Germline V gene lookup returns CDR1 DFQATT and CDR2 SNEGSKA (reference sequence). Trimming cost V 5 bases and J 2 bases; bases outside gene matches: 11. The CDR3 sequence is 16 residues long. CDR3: CSASSLLAGAPYEQYF. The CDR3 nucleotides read TGCAGTGCTTCTTCCCTACTAGCGGGGGCACCCTACGAGCAGTACTTC.

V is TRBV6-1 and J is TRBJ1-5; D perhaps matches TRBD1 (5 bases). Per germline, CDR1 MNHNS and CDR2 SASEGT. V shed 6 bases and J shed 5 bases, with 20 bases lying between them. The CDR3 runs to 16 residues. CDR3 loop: CASRMGWGEGDQPQHF. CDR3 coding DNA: TGTGCCAGCAGGATGGGGTGGGGGGAAGGCGATCAGCCCCAGCATTTT.

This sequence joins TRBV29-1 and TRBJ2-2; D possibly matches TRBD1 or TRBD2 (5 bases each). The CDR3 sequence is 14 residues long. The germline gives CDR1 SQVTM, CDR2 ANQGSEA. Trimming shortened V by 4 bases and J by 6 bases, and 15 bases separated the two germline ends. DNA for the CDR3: TGCAGCGTTGTCGGACACGGGGCCGCCGGGGAGCTGTTTTTT. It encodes CSVVGHGAAGELFF.

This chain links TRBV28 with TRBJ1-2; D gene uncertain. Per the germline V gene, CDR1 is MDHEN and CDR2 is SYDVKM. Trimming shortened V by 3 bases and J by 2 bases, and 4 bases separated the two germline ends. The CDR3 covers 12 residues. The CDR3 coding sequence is TGTGCCAGCAGTTTCTCAAACTATGGCTACACCTTC. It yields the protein CASSFSNYGYTF.